This T cell receptor (beta chain) was recorded in a study of blood T cell repertoires in COVID-19. Original analysis: The authors estimated nucleated cell counts from reference gene primer amplification. Measured with immunoSEQ multiplex PCR; TCRdb has only the in-frame clones, and not every one. V and J calls plus clone size are reproduced from that table; the DNA served to infer D and trimming. The top ten hold over 9.5% of the sample, which has about 38,000 clones, roughly 70% seen once. Germline-derived CDR1 and CDR2 are LGHDT and YNNKEL (reference sequence). CDR3 length equals 17 residues. V was trimmed by 4 bases and J by 0 bases, leaving 18 bases between them. Patients at the Seattle site were enrolled during active infection and followed longitudinally.

The sequence was collected from an older man with COVID-19, enrolled during active disease. The sample taken for sequencing was peripheral blood. This chain links TRBV3-1 (or the pseudogene TRBV3-2) with TRBJ1-1; D perhaps matches TRBD1 (5 bases). The CDR3 loop reads CASSPQEGFEVNTEAFF. CDR3 in DNA: TGTGCCAGCAGCCCCCAGGAGGGGTTCGAGGTGAACACTGAAGCTTTCTTT.